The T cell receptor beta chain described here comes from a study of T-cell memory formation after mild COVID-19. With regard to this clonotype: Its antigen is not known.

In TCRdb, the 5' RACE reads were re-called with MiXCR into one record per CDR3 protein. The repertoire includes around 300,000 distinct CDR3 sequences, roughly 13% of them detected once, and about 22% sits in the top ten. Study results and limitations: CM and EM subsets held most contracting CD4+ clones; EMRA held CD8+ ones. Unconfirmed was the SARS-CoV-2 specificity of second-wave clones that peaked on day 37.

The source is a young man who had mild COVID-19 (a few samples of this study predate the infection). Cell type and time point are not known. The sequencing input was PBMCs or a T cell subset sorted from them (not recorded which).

CDR3 in DNA: TGCAGTGCTTCCGACAGGCCATTCTCCTACGAGCAGTACTTC. This sequence encodes CSASDRPFSYEQYF. This rearrangement joins TRBV20-1 to TRBJ2-7; perhaps TRBD1 as D (6 bases). The V gene lost 5 bases and the J gene lost 0 bases, with 14 bases spanning the gap. CDR1 and CDR2 from the germline V gene are DFQATT and SNEGSKA (reference sequence). CDR3 length: 14 residues.